This entry lists 32 T cell receptor beta chains sequenced from one sample in a study of T cells after posttransplantation cyclophosphamide. Assay: immunoSEQ multiplex PCR; the TCRdb copy retains only in-frame clones and omits some. Altogether 15,000 to 20,000 clones are present, about 90% being singletons, with the ten largest covering 5.5% to 7.5%. Busulfan-fludarabine conditioning, marrow transplant, and cyclophosphamide on days +3 and +4 were administered. This specimen was PBMCs, taken after allogeneic stem cell transplant with posttransplant cyclophosphamide. Source of these receptors: a female patient in her thirties or forties who received an allogeneic stem cell transplant from a related donor, was CMV-positive, and had no GVHD. Some T cells may originate from the graft donor.

The count of this clone is one. The genes are TRBV11-2 and TRBJ1-3; D uncertain. The CDR3 sequence is 18 residues long. V was trimmed by 4 bases and J by 0 bases, leaving 19 bases between them. Germline V gene lookup returns CDR1 SGHAT and CDR2 FQNNGV. This CDR3 is CASSSRRSGFYSGNTIYF. CDR3 in DNA: TGTGCCAGCAGCTCCCGTCGGAGCGGTTTTTACTCTGGAAACACCATATATTTT. Full variable domain (missing parts from reference TRBV11-2 and TRBJ1-3): EAGVAQSPRYKIIEKRQSVAFWCNPISGHATLYWYQQILGQGPKLLIQFQNNGVVDDSQLPKDRFSAERLKGVDSTLKIQPAKLEDSAVYLCASSSRRSGFYSGNTIYFGEGSWLTVV.

This clone is a singleton in its sample. The chain joins TRBV4-2 to TRBJ2-3, with 8 nucleotides matching TRBD2. Looked up from germline, CDR1 is LGHNA and CDR2 is YNFKEQ. The V gene end was trimmed by 0 bases and the J gene end by 2 bases; junction bases not matched to a gene: 4. This CDR3 is built from 16 residues. The DNA of the CDR3 is TGTGCCAGCAGCCAAGAGGCTAGCGGGTACACAGATACGCAGTATTTT. Translation: CASSQEASGYTDTQYF.

The chain has TRBV18 and TRBJ2-7; TRBD1 is a possible D gene (6 bases). CDR1 and CDR2 from the germline V gene are KGHSH and LQKENI. This CDR3 spans 18 amino acids. Trimming shortened V by 1 base and J by 0 bases, and 19 bases separated the two germline ends. The CDR3 region is CASSPLGPSGAHSYEQYF. The DNA for the CDR3 is TGTGCCAGCTCACCACTGGGTCCCTCAGGGGCGCACTCCTACGAGCAGTACTTC.

The chain links TRBV27 to TRBJ2-5, with TRBD2 identical over 9 bases. Per the germline V gene, CDR1 is MNHEY and CDR2 is SMNVEV (reference sequence). The CDR3 has 16 amino acids. Trimming cost V 5 bases and J 5 bases; bases outside gene matches: 12. This CDR3 is CASSPIAGATRETQYF. DNA for the CDR3: TGTGCCAGCAGTCCAATAGCGGGAGCTACGAGGGAGACCCAGTACTTC.

The chain joins TRBV4-3 to TRBJ1-4; 8 bases map to TRBD1. Trimming cost V 4 bases and J 0 bases; bases outside gene matches: 10. The CDR3 has 18 amino acids. The germline gives CDR1 LGHNA, CDR2 YSLEER. The chain's CDR3 is CASSLIRGDRPTNEKLFF. The CDR3 nucleotides read TGCGCCAGCAGCCTAATAAGGGGGGACAGGCCAACTAATGAAAAACTGTTTTTT.

This sequence joins TRBV30 and TRBJ1-4, with D possibly matching TRBD1 (6 bases). The V end lost 1 base, the J end lost 8 bases, and 14 bases lay between the germline ends. The CDR3 runs to 14 residues. From germline, CDR1 is GTSNPN and CDR2 SVGIG (reference sequence). As DNA, the CDR3 is TGTGCCTGGAGTGGAAGGGGGAATCGAGAAAAACTGTTTTTT. Protein sequence: CAWSGRGNREKLFF. Variable domain in full (rest from reference TRBV30 and TRBJ1-4): SQTIHQWPATLVQPVGSPLSLECTVEGTSNPNLYWYRQAAGRGLQLLFYSVGIGQISSEVPQNLSASRPQDRQFILSSKKLLLSDSGFYLCAWSGRGNREKLFFGSGTQLSVL.

In DNA form, the CDR3 reads TGTGCCAGCAGCACTGTCCTGACTAGCGACTACAATGAGCAGTTCTTC. Translating it yields CASSTVLTSDYNEQFF. The V and J genes are TRBV9 and TRBJ2-1; 8 nucleotides align to TRBD2. The germline gives CDR1 SGDLS, CDR2 YYNGEE. V dropped 4 bases and J dropped 3; count of bases not matched to a gene: 9. CDR3 length: 16 amino acids.

This clone has more than one count but fewer than ten. This chain links TRBV7-9 with TRBJ1-4; D unresolved. Deletions cut 5 bases from V and 3 bases from J, with 19 bases between. The CDR3 spans 17 residues. The V gene's germline CDR1 is SEHNR and CDR2 FQNEAQ (reference sequence). This CDR3 is CASSPRPIQEANEKLFF. The CDR3, as DNA: TGTGCCAGCAGCCCTCGGCCTATCCAAGAGGCTAATGAAAAACTGTTTTTT.

V gene TRBV5-6 combines with J gene TRBJ2-7, with 9 nucleotides matching TRBD2. CDR3 length: 15 residues. With V trimmed by 4 bases and J by 0 bases, 5 bases remained unmatched. CDR1 is SGHDT and CDR2 is YYEEEE in the germline V gene. CDR3 DNA: TGTGCCAGCAGCACCGGACTAGCGAGCTCCTACGAGCAGTACTTC. The encoded protein is CASSTGLASSYEQYF.

The chain combines TRBV10-3 with TRBJ1-1, with 9 bases lining up with TRBD1. This CDR3 region has 14 residues. V shed 6 bases and J 0 bases; nucleotides not matched to a gene: 2. The germline CDR1 and CDR2 sequences are ENHRY and SYGVKD. The CDR3 DNA reads as TGTGCCATCAGGGGACAGGGCCTGAACACTGAAGCTTTCTTT. Its translation is CAIRGQGLNTEAFF.

The J gene is TRBJ2-5, the V gene TRBV7-2; possible D gene TRBD2, 6 bases. V was trimmed by 6 bases and J by 7 bases, leaving 21 bases between them. Germline CDR1 SGHTA, CDR2 FQGNSA. The CDR3 consists of 15 residues. Here the CDR3 reads CASRGGAELSGTQYF. Here the CDR3 DNA reads TGTGCCAGCAGGGGCGGGGCCGAACTCTCGGGGACCCAGTACTTC.

This chain uses TRBV10-3 with TRBJ2-1, with 8 bases identical to TRBD2. V gave up 5 bases and J gave up 4 bases; unmatched junction bases: 4. The germline V gene has CDR1 ENHRY and CDR2 SYGVKD. The CDR3 sequence is 14 residues long. As DNA, the CDR3 is TGTGCCATCAGTCGACTAGCGACATACAATGAGCAGTTCTTC. Translated: CAISRLATYNEQFF.

In nucleotides, the CDR3 is TGTGCCAGCAGTCTACGGACTAGCGACGAGGGCGGGGAGCTGTTTTTT. Amino acids: CASSLRTSDEGGELFF. The J gene is TRBJ2-2, the V gene TRBV6-9; 9 positions match TRBD2. V lost 5 bases, J lost 7 bases, and 11 bases stayed unmatched. Per germline, CDR1 MNHGY and CDR2 SVAAGI. CDR3 length: 16 amino acids.

This clone showed up just a few times. The chain employs TRBV7-2 and TRBJ2-4; 9 positions match TRBD1. The CDR3 has 16 amino acids. V gave up 5 bases and J gave up 0 bases; unmatched junction bases: 5. Germline CDR1 reads SGHTA; CDR2 reads FQGNSA. CDR3 nucleotide sequence: TGTGCCAGCAGCACCGGGACAGGGTTAGCCAAAAACATTCAGTACTTC. Encoded protein: CASSTGTGLAKNIQYF.

The J gene is TRBJ1-2, the V gene TRBV19, with D unresolved. Germline values: CDR1 LNHDA, CDR2 SQIVND (reference sequence). The CDR3 is 14 residues long. The V end was cut by 4 bases, the J end by 1 base, with 10 bases between. The CDR3 region is CASSKQSHNYGYTF. Written as DNA, the CDR3 is TGTGCCAGTAGTAAACAGAGCCATAACTATGGCTACACCTTC.

This clone was detected once. The chain recombines TRBV6-6 with TRBJ2-3; D possibly corresponds to TRBD2 (6 bases). The germline CDR1 and CDR2 sequences are MNHNY and SVGAGI (reference sequence). CDR3 size: 16 residues. Trimming cost V 6 bases and J 0 bases, with 16 bases left between them. The CDR3 DNA is TGTGCCAGCAGGCCCCCGATGAGCGGGAGCACAGATACGCAGTATTTT. Encoded protein: CASRPPMSGSTDTQYF.

The chain combines TRBV5-1 with TRBJ2-5; maybe TRBD2 (5 bases). Germline CDR1 SGHRS, CDR2 YFSETQ. Deletions cut 2 bases from V and 2 bases from J, with 10 bases between. The CDR3 contains 14 residues. This CDR3 is CASSLPRAQETQYF. In nucleotides, the CDR3 is TGCGCCAGCAGCTTACCGAGGGCTCAAGAGACCCAGTACTTC.

The genes are TRBV9 and TRBJ2-5, with D possibly matching TRBD2 (5 bases). The CDR3 has 14 residues. Between the trimmed V and J ends, which lost 3 bases and 3 bases, there was a span of 12 bases. The V gene's germline CDR1 is SGDLS and CDR2 YYNGEE. In DNA form, the CDR3 reads TGTGCCAGCAGCGGCCTCGGACTGGAAGAGACCCAGTACTTC. It yields the protein CASSGLGLEETQYF.

V gene TRBV19 combines with J gene TRBJ2-1; D unclear. CDR3 length: 14 amino acids. In germline, CDR1 is LNHDA, CDR2 SQIVND (reference sequence). Deletions cut 6 bases from V and 8 bases from J, with 17 bases between. CDR3 loop: CASRSERSRYEQFF. The CDR3 DNA sequence: TGTGCCAGTAGGTCAGAGAGGTCTCGGTATGAGCAGTTCTTC.

This clone was counted once. The gene calls are TRBV6-4 and TRBJ2-1; D possibly corresponds to TRBD2 (6 bases). The V and J ends lost 3 bases and 2 bases respectively, with 11 bases between them. From germline, CDR1 is MRHNA and CDR2 SNTAGT. The CDR3 length is 15 residues. This CDR3 reads CASSEGLATYNEQFF. CDR3 coding DNA: TGTGCCAGCAGTGAAGGGCTAGCGACCTACAATGAGCAGTTCTTC.

This chain connects TRBV20-1 to TRBJ2-5; no clear D. The V end was cut by 4 bases, the J end by 5 bases, with 5 bases between. The CDR3 length is 10 residues. Germline-derived CDR1 and CDR2 are DFQATT and SNEGSKA (reference sequence). The CDR3, as DNA: TGCAGTGCTATTCGGGAGACCCAGTACTTC. It encodes CSAIRETQYF.

This sequence joins TRBV6-5 and TRBJ1-1; D gene ambiguous. The germline gives CDR1 MNHEY, CDR2 SVGAGI. CDR3 size: 11 residues. Trimming took 8 bases from V and 1 from J, leaving 5 bases between them. As DNA, the CDR3 is TGTGCCAGCCGTCGGAACACTGAAGCTTTCTTT. Protein: CASRRNTEAFF.

The rearrangement joins TRBV9 to TRBJ1-1, with D unresolved. V lost 7 bases and J lost 1, with 8 bases in between. The CDR3 length is 12 residues. Germline lookup yields CDR1 SGDLS and CDR2 YYNGEE. The CDR3 DNA follows: TGTGCCAGCTCTCGTTGGAACACTGAAGCTTTCTTT. This codes for CASSRWNTEAFF.

This chain uses TRBV18 with TRBJ2-1, with 9 bases fitting TRBD2. Trimming cost V 6 bases and J 0 bases; bases outside gene matches: 3. The germline V gene encodes CDR1 KGHSH and CDR2 LQKENI. CDR3 length: 15 amino acids. CDR3 bases: TGTGCCAGCTCCCAGGGACTAGCCTCCTACAATGAGCAGTTCTTC. Protein product: CASSQGLASYNEQFF.

The chain is built from TRBV27 and TRBJ2-7, with 7 bases aligning to TRBD1. The CDR3 runs 12 residues. Trimming at V came to 8 bases and at J to 3 bases, leaving 4 bases not matched to a gene. Germline loops: CDR1 MNHEY, CDR2 SMNVEV (reference sequence). CDR3 nucleotides: TGTGCCAGCCGGGACAGAAACTACGAGCAGTACTTC. It is translated as CASRDRNYEQYF.

This clone appeared a few times. V is TRBV7-8 and J is TRBJ2-3; D remains unclear. The CDR3 length is 13 residues. Germline loops: CDR1 SGHVS, CDR2 FQNEAQ. Trimming cost V 4 bases and J 3 bases, with 8 bases left between them. The CDR3 loop is CASSSRETDTQYF. The CDR3 nucleotides are TGTGCCAGCAGCTCCCGCGAGACAGATACGCAGTATTTT.

The rearrangement uses TRBV5-1 and TRBJ2-1, with 8 bases lining up with TRBD2. Trimming removed 1 base from V and 6 bases from J; junction bases left unmatched: 3. Germline V lookup: CDR1 SGHRS, CDR2 YFSETQ. This CDR3 region has 14 residues. The CDR3, as DNA: TGCGCCAGCAGCTTGCTTAGCGGGGTCAATGAGCAGTTCTTC. Translated: CASSLLSGVNEQFF.

V gene TRBV5-1 combines with J gene TRBJ2-5; 13 positions agree with TRBD2. Germline lookup yields CDR1 SGHRS and CDR2 YFSETQ. The V gene end was trimmed by 3 bases and the J gene end by 2 bases; junction bases not matched to a gene: 13. The CDR3 contains 19 residues. CDR3 amino acids: CASSWGALGLAGRQETQYF. The CDR3 DNA is TGCGCCAGCAGCTGGGGGGCACTGGGACTAGCGGGACGACAAGAGACCCAGTACTTC.

J is TRBJ1-4 and V is TRBV12-2; the table calls TRBD1, which could not be checked here. TRBV12-2 is designated a pseudogene. This CDR3 is 16 amino acids long. The CDR3 reads CASRLARTGGKEKLFF. CDR3 sequence (DNA): TGTGCAAGTCGCTTAGCGAGGACAGGGGGCAAGGAAAAACTGTTTTTT.

DNA of the CDR3: TGCAGCGTTGAAGTCCCTAGCGGGACCTACGAGCAGTACTTC. Translating it yields CSVEVPSGTYEQYF. The chain has TRBV29-1 and TRBJ2-7; TRBD2 matches at 9 bases. J lost 2 bases, V lost 1 base, and 3 bases had no gene match. CDR1 is SQVTM and CDR2 is ANQGSEA in the germline V gene. The CDR3 has 14 residues.

V usage is TRBV7-9 and J usage is TRBJ1-2; D perhaps matches TRBD1 (6 bases). The germline V gene encodes CDR1 SEHNR and CDR2 FQNEAQ (reference sequence). With 5 bases removed from V and 1 base from J, the gap between germline ends came to 14 bases. CDR3 size: 15 residues. CDR3 in amino acids: CASSRTGHLNYGYTF. In DNA form, the CDR3 reads TGTGCCAGCAGCCGTACGGGACACCTTAACTATGGCTACACCTTC.

The chain joins TRBV29-1 to TRBJ2-3; TRBD2 matches at 13 bases. The V segment lost 7 bases and the J segment 2 bases; nucleotides outside the gene matches: 6. Germline CDR1 SQVTM, CDR2 ANQGSEA. The CDR3 is made up of 15 amino acids. CDR3 protein: CSGLGLAGVTDTQYF. The CDR3 DNA follows: TGCAGCGGACTCGGACTAGCGGGAGTCACAGATACGCAGTATTTT.